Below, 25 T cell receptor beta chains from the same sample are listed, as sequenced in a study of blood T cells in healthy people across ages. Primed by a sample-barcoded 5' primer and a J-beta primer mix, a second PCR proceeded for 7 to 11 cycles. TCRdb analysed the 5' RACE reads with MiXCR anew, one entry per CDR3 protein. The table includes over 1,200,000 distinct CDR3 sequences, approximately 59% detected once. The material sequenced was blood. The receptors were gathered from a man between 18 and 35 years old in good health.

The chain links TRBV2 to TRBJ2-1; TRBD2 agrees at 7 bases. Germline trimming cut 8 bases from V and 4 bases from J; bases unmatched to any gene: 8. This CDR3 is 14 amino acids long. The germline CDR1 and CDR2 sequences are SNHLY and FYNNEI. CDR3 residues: CASQWGGIYNEQFF. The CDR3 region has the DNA TGTGCCAGCCAGTGGGGGGGGATATACAATGAGCAGTTCTTC.

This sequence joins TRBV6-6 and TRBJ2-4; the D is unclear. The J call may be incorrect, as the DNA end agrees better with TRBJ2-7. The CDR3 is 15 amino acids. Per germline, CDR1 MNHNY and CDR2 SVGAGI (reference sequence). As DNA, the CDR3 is TGTGCCAGCAGTTATGAGAGGTTGGCCTCCTACGAGCAGTACTTC. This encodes CASSYERLASYEQYF.

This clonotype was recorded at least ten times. The chain's CDR3 is CASSQGPNRGRSYNEQFF. The CDR3 nucleotides read TGCGCCAGCAGCCAAGGTCCCAACAGGGGGAGGTCCTACAATGAGCAGTTCTTC. The rearrangement uses TRBV4-1 and TRBJ2-1; the match to TRBD1 covers 8 bases. Germline CDR1 and CDR2: MGHRA and YSYEKL. The CDR3 runs 18 residues. Trimming took 1 base from V and 1 from J; bases not matched to a gene: 9.

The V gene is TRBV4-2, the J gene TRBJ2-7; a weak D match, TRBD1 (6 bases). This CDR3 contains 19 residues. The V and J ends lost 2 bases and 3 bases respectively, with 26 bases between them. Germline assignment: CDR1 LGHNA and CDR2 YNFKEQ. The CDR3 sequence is CASSQRITITGKEGYEQYF. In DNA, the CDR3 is TGTGCCAGCAGCCAAAGAATAACGATTACAGGGAAAGAGGGCTACGAGCAGTACTTC.

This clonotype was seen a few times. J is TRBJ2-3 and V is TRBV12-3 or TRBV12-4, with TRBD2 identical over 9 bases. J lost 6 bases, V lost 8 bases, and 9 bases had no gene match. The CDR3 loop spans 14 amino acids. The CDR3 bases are TGTGCCAGCCCCGGGCGGGAGGGCGTCGATACGCAGTATTTT. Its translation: CASPGREGVDTQYF.

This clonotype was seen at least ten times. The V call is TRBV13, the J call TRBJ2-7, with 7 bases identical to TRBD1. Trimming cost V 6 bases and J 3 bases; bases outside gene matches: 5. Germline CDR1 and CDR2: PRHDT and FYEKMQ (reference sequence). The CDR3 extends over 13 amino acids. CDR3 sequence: CASSPQGVYEQYF. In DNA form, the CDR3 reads TGTGCCAGCAGTCCCCAGGGGGTCTACGAGCAGTACTTC.

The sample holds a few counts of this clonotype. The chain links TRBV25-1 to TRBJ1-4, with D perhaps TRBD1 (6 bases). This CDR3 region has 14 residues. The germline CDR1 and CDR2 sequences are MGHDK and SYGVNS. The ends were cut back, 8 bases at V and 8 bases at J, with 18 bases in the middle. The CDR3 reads CASQETGKQEKLFF. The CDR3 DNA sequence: TGTGCCAGCCAAGAAACAGGGAAGCAGGAAAAACTGTTTTTT.

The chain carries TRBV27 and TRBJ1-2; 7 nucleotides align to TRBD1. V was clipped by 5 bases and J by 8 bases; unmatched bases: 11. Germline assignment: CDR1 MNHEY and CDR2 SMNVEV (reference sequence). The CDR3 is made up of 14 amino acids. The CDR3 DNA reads TGTGCCAGCAGTATAGGAGGGGGCGCGAAAGGCTACACCTTC. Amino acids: CASSIGGGAKGYTF.

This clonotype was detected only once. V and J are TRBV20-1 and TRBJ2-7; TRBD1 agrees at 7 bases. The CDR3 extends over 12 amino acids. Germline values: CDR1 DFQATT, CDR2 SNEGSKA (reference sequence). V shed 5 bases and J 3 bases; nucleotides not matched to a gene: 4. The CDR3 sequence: CSAPRQGYEQYF. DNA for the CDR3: TGCAGTGCTCCCCGACAGGGCTACGAGCAGTACTTC.

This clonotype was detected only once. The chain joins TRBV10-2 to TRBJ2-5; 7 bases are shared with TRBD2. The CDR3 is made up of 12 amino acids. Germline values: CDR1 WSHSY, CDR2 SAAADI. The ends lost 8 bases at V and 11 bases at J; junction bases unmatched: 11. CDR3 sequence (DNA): TGCGCCAGCGAGGGAGGGCCCACTGAGCAGTACTTC. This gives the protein CASEGGPTEQYF.

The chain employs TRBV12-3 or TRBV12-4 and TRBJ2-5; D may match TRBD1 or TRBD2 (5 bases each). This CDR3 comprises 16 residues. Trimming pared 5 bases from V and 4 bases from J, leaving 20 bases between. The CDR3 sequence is CASSPEGRLQGETQYF. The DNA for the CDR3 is TGTGCCAGCAGTCCCGAGGGTAGGTTGCAGGGAGAGACCCAGTACTTC.

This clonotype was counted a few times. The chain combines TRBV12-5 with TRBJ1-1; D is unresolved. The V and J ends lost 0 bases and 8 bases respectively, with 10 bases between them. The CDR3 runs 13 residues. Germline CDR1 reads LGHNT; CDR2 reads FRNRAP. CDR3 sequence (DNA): TGTGCTAGTGGTTTGGTACATAGGTTAGAAGCTTTCTTT. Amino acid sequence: CASGLVHRLEAFF.

The CDR3 nucleotides are TGTGCCAGCAGCGTAGCGGGAGCCCACAATGAGCAGTTCTTC. It codes for CASSVAGAHNEQFF. The J gene is TRBJ2-1, the V gene TRBV6-5; 9 bases are a match to TRBD2. Per the germline V gene, CDR1 is MNHEY and CDR2 is SVGAGI. V was clipped by 6 bases and J by 5 bases; unmatched bases: 5. The CDR3 loop spans 14 amino acids.

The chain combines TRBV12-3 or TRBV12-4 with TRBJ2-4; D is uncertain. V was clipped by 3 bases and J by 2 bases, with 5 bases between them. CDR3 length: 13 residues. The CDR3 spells CASSFGTKNIQYF. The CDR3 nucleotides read TGTGCCAGCAGTTTTGGGACCAAAAACATTCAGTACTTC.

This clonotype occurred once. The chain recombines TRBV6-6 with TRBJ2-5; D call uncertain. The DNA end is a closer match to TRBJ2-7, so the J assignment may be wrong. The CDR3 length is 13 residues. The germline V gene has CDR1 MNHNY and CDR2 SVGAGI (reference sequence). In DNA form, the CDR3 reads TGTGCCAGCAGCAACAAAGGGTTACACGAGCAGTACTTC. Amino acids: CASSNKGLHEQYF.

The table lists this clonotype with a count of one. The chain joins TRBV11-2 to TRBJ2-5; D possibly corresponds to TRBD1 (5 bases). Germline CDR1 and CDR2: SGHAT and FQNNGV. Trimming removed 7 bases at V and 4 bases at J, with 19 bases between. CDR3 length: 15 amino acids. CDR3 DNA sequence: TGTGCCAGCACTCCATCCATACGGCAGGGAGAGACCCAGTACTTC. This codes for CASTPSIRQGETQYF.

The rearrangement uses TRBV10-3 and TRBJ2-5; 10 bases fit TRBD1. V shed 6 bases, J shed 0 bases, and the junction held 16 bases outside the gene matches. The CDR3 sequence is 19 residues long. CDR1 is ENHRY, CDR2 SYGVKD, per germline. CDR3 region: CAIRNTSALGTGDQETQYF. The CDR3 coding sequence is TGTGCCATCAGAAATACCTCGGCCCTCGGGACAGGGGACCAAGAGACCCAGTACTTC.

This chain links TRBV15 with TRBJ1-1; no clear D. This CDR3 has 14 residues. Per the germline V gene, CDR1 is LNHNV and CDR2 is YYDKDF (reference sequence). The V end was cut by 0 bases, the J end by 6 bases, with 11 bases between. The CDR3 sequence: CATSRDGKDPEAFF. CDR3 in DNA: TGTGCCACCAGCAGAGATGGTAAGGACCCTGAAGCTTTCTTT. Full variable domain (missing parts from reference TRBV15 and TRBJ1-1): DAMVIQNPRYQVTQFGKPVTLSCSQTLNHNVMYWYQQKSSQAPKLLFHYYDKDFNNEADTPDNFQSRRPNTSFCFLDIRSPGLGDTAMYLCATSRDGKDPEAFFGQGTRLTVV.

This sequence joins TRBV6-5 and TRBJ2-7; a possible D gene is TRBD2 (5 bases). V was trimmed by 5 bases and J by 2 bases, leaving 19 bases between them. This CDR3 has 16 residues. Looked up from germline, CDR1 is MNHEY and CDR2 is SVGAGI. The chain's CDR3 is CASSNTVVGITYEQYF. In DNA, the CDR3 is TGTGCCAGCAGTAACACCGTGGTCGGGATCACCTACGAGCAGTACTTC.

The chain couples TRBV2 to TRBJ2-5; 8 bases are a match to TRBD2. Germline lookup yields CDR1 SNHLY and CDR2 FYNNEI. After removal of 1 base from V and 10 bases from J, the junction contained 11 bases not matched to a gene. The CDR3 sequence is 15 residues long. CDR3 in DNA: TGTGCCAGCAGTGAAGGTCTGCGGGAGGCCCGGGACCAGTACTTC. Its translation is CASSEGLREARDQYF. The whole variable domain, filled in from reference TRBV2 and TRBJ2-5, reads EPEVTQTPSHQVTQMGQEVILRCVPISNHLYFYWYRQILGQKVEFLVSFYNNEISEKSEIFDDQFSVERPDGSNFTLKIRSTKLEDSAMYFCASSEGLREARDQYFGPGTRLLVL.

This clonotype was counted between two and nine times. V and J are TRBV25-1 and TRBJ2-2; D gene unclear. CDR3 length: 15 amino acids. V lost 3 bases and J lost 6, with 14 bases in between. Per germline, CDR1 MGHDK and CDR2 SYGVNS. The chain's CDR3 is CASSEFSTWAGELFF. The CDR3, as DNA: TGTGCCAGCAGTGAGTTCAGCACGTGGGCCGGGGAGCTGTTTTTT.

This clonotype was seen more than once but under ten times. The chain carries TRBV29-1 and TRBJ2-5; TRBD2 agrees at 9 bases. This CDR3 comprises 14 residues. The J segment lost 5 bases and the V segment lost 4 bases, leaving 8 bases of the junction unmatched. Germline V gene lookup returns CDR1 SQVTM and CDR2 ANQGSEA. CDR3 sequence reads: CSVVPGLAGETQYF. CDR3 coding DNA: TGCAGCGTTGTTCCAGGGCTAGCGGGGGAGACCCAGTACTTC.

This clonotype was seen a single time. For the CDR3, the DNA is TGCGCCAGCTCGACGACAGAGCCCTATGGCTACACCTTC. Translating it yields CASSTTEPYGYTF. This chain joins TRBV5-1 and TRBJ1-2; maybe TRBD1 (5 bases). The CDR3 is made up of 13 amino acids. V was cut by 7 bases and J by 4 bases, with 14 bases left in between. Germline V gives CDR1 SGHRS, CDR2 YFSETQ.

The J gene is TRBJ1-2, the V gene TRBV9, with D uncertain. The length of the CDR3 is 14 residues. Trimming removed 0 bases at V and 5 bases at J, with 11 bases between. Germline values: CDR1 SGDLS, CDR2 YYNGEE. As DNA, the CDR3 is TGTGCCAGCAGCGTAGGGATTGTTGGGTATGGCTACACCTTC. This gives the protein CASSVGIVGYGYTF.

CDR3 nucleotide sequence: TGTGCCAGCAGCTCACCGGGACTAGCGGGTGTGATGTACCAAGAGACCCAGTACTTC. Translation gives CASSSPGLAGVMYQETQYF. This chain links TRBV7-9 with TRBJ2-5; 12 bases match TRBD2. The CDR3 loop spans 19 amino acids. Trimming removed 4 bases from V and 0 bases from J; junction bases left unmatched: 12. The germline V gene encodes CDR1 SEHNR and CDR2 FQNEAQ (reference sequence).